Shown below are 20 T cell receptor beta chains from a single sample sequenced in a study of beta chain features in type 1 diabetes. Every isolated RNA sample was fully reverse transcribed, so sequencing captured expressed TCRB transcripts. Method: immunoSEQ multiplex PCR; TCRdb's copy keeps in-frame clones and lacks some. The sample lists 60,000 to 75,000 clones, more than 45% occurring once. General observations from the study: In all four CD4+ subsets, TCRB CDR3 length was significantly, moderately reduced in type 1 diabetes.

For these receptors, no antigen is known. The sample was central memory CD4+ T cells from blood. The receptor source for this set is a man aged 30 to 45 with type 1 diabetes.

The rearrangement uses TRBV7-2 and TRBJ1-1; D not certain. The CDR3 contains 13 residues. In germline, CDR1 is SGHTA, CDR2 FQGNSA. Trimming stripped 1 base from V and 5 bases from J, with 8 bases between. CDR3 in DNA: TGTGCCAGCAGCTTAGGTCTGGAGACTGAAGCTTTCTTT. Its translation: CASSLGLETEAFF.

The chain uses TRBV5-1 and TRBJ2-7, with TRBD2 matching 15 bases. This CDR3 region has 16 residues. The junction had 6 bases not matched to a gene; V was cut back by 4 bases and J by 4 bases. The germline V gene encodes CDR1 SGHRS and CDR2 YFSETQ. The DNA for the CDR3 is TGCGCCAGCAGCGCGGGGACTAGCGGGAGGAGGTACGAGCAGTACTTC. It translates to CASSAGTSGRRYEQYF.

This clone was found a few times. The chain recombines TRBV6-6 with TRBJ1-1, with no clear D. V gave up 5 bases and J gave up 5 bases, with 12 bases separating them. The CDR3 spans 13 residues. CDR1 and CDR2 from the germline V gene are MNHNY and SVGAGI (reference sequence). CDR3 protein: CASSTWGDTEAFF. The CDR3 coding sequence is TGTGCCAGCAGTACGTGGGGAGATACTGAAGCTTTCTTT.

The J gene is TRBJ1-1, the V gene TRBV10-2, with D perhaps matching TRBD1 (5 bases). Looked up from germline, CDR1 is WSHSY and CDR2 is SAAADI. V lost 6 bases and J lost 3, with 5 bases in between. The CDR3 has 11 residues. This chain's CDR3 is CASRQDTEAFF. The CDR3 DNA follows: TGCGCCAGCAGACAGGACACTGAAGCTTTCTTT.

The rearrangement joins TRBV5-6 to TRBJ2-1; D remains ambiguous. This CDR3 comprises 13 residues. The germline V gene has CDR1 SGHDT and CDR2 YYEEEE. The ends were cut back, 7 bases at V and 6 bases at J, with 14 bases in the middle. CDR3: CASRKVAANEQFF. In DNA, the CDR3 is TGTGCCAGCCGGAAGGTAGCAGCCAATGAGCAGTTCTTC. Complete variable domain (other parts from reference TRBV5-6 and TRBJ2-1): DAGVTQSPTHLIKTRGQQVTLRCSPKSGHDTVSWYQQALGQGPQFIFQYYEEEERQRGNFPDRFSGHQFPNYSSELNVNALLLGDSALYLCASRKVAANEQFFGPGTRLTVL.

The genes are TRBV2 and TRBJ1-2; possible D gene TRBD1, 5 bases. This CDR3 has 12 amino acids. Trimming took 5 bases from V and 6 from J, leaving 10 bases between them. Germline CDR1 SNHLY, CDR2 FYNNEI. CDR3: CASSHPTDGYTF. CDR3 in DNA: TGTGCCAGCAGTCACCCGACAGATGGCTACACCTTC.

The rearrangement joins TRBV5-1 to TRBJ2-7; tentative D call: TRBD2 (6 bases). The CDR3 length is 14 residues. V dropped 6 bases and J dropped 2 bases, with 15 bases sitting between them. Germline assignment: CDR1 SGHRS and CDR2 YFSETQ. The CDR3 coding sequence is TGCGCCAGCACCCGGGGGACCCCAGCCTACGAGCAGTACTTC. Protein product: CASTRGTPAYEQYF. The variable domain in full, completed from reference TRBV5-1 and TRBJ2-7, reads KAGVTQTPRYLIKTRGQQVTLSCSPISGHRSVSWYQQTPGQGLQFLFEYFSETQRNKGNFPGRFSGRQFSNSRSEMNVSTLELGDSALYLCASTRGTPAYEQYFGPGTRLTVT.

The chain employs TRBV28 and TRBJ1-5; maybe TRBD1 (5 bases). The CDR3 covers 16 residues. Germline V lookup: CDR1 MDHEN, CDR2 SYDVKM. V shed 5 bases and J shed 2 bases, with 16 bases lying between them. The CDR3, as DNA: TGTGCCAGCAGTCCCGGTCAGGGTGGTGGCAATCAGCCCCAGCATTTT. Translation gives CASSPGQGGGNQPQHF.

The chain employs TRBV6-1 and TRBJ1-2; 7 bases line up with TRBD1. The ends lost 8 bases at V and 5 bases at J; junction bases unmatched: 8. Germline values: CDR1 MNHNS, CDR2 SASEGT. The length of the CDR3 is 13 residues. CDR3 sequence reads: CASSLGQIYGYTF. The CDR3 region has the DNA TGTGCCAGCTCCCTGGGACAGATTTATGGCTACACCTTC.

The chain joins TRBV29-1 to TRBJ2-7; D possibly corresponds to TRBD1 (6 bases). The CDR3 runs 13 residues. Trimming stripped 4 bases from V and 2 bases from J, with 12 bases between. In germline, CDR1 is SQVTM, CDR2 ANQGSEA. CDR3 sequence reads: CSVARDNPYEQYF. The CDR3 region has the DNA TGCAGCGTTGCCCGGGACAACCCCTACGAGCAGTACTTC.

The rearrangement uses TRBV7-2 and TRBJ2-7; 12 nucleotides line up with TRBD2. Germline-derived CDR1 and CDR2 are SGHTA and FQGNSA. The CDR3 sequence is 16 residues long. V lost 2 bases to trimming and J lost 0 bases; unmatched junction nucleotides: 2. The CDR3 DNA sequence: TGTGCCAGCAGCTTAATGACTAGCGGGAGCTCCTACGAGCAGTACTTC. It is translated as CASSLMTSGSSYEQYF.

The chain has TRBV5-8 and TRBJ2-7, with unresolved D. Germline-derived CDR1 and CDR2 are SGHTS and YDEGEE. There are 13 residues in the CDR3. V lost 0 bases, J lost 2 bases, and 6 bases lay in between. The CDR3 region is CASSLGPTYEQYF. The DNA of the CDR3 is TGTGCCAGCAGCTTGGGTCCAACCTACGAGCAGTACTTC. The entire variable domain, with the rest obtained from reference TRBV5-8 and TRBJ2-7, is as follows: EAGVTQSPTHLIKTRGQQATLRCSPISGHTSVYWYQQALGLGLQFLLWYDEGEERNRGNFPPRFSGRQFPNYSSELNVNALELEDSALYLCASSLGPTYEQYFGPGTRLTVT.

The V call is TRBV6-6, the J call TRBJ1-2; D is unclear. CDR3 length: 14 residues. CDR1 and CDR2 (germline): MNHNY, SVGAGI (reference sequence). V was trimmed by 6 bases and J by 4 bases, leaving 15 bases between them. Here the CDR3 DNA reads TGTGCCAGCAGCATCCCCAGCGGAACCTATGGCTACACCTTC. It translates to CASSIPSGTYGYTF.

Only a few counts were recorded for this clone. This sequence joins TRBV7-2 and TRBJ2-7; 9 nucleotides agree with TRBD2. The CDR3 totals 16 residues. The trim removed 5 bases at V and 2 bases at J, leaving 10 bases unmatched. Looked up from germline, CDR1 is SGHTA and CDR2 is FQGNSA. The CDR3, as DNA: TGTGCCAGCAGCCCCCGTATGCTAGCGGGGACCTACGAGCAGTACTTC. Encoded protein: CASSPRMLAGTYEQYF.

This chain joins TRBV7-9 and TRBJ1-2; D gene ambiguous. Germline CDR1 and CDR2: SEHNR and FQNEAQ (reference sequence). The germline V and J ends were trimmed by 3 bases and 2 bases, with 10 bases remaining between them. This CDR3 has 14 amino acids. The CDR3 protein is CASSFTAGNYGYTF. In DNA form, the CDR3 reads TGTGCCAGCAGCTTCACGGCAGGAAACTATGGCTACACCTTC.

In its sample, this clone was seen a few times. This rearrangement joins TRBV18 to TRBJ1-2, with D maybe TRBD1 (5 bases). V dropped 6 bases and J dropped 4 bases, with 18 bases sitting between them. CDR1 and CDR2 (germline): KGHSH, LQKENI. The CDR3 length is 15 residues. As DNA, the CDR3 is TGTGCCAGCTCCTCCGGACACGGGGGATTCTATGGCTACACCTTC. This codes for CASSSGHGGFYGYTF.

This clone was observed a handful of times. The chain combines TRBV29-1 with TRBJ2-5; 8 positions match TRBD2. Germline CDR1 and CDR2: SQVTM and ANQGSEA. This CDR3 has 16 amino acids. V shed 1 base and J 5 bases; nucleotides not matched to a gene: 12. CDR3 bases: TGCAGCGTTGAAGCGCAGCGGGGGCCACGTCAGGAGACCCAGTACTTC. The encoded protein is CSVEAQRGPRQETQYF.

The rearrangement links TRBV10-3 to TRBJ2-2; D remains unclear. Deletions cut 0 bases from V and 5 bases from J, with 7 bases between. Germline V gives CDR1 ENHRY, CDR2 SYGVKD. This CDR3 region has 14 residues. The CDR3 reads CAISESSQTGELFF. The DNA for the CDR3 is TGTGCCATCAGTGAGTCATCACAGACCGGGGAGCTGTTTTTT.

The CDR3 region is CASSNLPGNQETQYF. The CDR3, as DNA: TGCGCCAGCAGTAACCTACCGGGGAACCAAGAGACCCAGTACTTC. The gene calls are TRBV5-1 and TRBJ2-5; TRBD2 is a possible D gene (5 bases). This CDR3 has 15 residues. The V gene lost 5 bases and the J gene lost 0 bases, with 14 bases spanning the gap. Per the germline V gene, CDR1 is SGHRS and CDR2 is YFSETQ.

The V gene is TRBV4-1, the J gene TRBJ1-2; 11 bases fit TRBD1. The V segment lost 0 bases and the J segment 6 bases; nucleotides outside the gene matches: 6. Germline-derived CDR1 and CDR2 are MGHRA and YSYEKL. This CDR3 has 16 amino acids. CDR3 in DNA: TGCGCCAGCAGCCAAGAGGGACAGGGGGTATTTAATGGCTACACCTTC. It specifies CASSQEGQGVFNGYTF.